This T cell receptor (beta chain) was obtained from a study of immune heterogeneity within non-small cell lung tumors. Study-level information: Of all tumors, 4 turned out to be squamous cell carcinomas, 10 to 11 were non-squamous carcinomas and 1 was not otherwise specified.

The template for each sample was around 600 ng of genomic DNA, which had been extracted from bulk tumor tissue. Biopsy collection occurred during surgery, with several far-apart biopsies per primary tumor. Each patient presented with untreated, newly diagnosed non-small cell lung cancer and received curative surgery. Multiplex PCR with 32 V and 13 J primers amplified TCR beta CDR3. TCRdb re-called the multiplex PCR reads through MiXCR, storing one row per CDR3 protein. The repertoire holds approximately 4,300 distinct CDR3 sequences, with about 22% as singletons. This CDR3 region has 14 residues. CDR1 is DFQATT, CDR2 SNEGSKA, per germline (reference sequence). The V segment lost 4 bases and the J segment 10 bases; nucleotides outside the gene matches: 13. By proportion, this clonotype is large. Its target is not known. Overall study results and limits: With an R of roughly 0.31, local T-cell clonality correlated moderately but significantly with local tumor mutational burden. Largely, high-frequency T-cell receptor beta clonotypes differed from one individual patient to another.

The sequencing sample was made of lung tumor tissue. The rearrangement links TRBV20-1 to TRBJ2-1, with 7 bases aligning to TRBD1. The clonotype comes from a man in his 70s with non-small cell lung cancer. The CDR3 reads CSANRQGDGGEQFF. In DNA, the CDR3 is TGCAGTGCTAACCGACAGGGTGATGGGGGAGAGCAGTTCTTC.